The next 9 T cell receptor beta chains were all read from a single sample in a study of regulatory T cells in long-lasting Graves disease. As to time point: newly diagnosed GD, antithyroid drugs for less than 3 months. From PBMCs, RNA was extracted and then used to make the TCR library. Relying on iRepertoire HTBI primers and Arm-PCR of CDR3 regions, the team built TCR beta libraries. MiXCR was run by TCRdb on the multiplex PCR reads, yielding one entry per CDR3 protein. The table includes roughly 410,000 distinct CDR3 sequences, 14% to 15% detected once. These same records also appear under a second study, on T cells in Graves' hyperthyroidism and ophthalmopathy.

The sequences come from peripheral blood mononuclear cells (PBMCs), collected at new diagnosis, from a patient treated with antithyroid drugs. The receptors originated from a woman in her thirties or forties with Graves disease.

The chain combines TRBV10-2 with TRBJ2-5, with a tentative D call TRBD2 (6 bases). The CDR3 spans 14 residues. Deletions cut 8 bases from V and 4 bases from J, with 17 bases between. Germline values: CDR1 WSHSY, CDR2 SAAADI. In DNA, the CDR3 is TGCGCCAGCTCACCCGTCGGCGGGGCAGAGACCCAGTACTTC. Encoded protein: CASSPVGGAETQYF.

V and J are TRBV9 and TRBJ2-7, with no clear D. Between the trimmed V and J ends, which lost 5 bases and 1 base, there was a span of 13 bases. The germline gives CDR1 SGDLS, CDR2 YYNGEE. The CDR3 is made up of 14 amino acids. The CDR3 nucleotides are TGTGCCAGCAGTTATGCGGAGTCTTCCTACGAGCAGTACTTC. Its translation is CASSYAESSYEQYF. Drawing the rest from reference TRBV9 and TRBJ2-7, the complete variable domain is DSGVTQTPKHLITATGQRVTLRCSPRSGDLSVYWYQQSLDQGLQFLIQYYNGEERAKGNILERFSAQQFPDLHSELNLSSLELGDSALYFCASSYAESSYEQYFGPGTRLTVT.

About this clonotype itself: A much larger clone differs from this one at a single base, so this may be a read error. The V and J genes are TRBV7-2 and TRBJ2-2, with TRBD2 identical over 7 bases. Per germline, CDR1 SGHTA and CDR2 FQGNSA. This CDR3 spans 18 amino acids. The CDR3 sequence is CASSLGWRAGSNTGGLFF. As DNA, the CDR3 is TGTGCCAGCAGCTTGGGATGGAGAGCGGGATCGAACACCGGGGGGCTGTTTTTT. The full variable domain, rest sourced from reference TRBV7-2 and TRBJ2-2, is GAGVSQSPSNKVTEKGKDVELRCDPISGHTALYWYRQSLGQGLEFLIYFQGNSAPDKSGLPSDRFSAERTGGSVSTLTIQRTQQEDSAVYLCASSLGWRAGSNTGGLFFGEGSRLTVL.

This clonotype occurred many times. CDR3 amino acids: CSAGRDRVTHYEQYF. CDR3 bases: TGCAGTGCTGGCCGGGACAGGGTCACCCATTACGAGCAGTACTTC. V and J are TRBV20-1 and TRBJ2-7, with TRBD1 matching over 9 bases. V trimming: 5 bases; J trimming: 4 bases; junction bases outside the gene matches: 12. Germline-derived CDR1 and CDR2 are DFQATT and SNEGSKA (reference sequence). The CDR3 covers 15 residues.

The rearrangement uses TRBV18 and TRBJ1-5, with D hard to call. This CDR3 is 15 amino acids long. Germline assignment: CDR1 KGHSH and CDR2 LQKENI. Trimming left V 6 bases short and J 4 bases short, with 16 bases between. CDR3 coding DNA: TGTGCCAGCTCCCCCACCGGGCAGGAGAATCAGCCCCAGCATTTT. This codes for CASSPTGQENQPQHF. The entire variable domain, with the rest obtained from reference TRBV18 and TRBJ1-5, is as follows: NAGVMQNPRHLVRRRGQEARLRCSPMKGHSHVYWYRQLPEEGLKFMVYLQKENIIDESGMPKERFSAEFPKEGPSILRIQQVVRGDSAAYFCASSPTGQENQPQHFGDGTRLSIL.

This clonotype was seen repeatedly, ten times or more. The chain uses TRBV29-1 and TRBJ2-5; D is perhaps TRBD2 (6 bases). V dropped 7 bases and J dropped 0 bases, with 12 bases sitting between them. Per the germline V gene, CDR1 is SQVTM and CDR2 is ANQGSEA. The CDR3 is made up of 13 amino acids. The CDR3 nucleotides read TGCAGCGGTTCCGGAGGGTACCAAGAGACCCAGTACTTC. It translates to CSGSGGYQETQYF.

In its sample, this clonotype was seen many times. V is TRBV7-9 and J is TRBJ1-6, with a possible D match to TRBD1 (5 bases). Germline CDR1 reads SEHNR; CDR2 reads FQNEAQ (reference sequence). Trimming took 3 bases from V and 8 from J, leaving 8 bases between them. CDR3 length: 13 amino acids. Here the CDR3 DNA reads TGTGCCAGCAGCTTCGCGGGGGATTCACCCCTCCACTTT. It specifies CASSFAGDSPLHF.

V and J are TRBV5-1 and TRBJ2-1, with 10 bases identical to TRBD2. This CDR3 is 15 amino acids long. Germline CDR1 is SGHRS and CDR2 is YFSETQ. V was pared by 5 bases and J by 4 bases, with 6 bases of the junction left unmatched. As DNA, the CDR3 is TGCGCCAGCAGACGGACTAGCGGAGCTTACAATGAGCAGTTCTTC. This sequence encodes CASRRTSGAYNEQFF.

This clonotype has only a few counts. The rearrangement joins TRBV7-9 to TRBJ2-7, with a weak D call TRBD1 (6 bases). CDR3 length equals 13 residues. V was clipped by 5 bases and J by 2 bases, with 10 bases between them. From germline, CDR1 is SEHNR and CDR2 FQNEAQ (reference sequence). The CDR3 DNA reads TGTGCCAGCAGCACCAGGGGCCCCTACGAGCAGTACTTC. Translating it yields CASSTRGPYEQYF.